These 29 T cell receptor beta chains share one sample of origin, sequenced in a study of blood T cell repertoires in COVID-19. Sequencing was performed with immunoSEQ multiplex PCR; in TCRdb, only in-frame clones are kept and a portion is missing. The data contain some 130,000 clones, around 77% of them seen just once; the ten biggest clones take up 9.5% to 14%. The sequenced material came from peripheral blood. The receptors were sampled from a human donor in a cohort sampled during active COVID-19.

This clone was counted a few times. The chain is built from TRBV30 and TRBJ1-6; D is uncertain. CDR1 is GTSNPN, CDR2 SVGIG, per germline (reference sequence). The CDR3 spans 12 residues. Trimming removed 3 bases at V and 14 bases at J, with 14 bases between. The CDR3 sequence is CAWRRAFGTLHF. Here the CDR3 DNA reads TGTGCCTGGAGGAGGGCTTTTGGAACCCTCCACTTT.

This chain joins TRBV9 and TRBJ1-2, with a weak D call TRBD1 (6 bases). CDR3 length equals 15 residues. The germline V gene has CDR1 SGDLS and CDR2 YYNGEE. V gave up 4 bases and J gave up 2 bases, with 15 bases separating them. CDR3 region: CASSPRQATNYGYTF. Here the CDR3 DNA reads TGTGCCAGCAGCCCTAGACAGGCCACCAACTATGGCTACACCTTC. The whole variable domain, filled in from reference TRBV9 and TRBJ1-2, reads DSGVTQTPKHLITATGQRVTLRCSPRSGDLSVYWYQQSLDQGLQFLIQYYNGEERAKGNILERFSAQQFPDLHSELNLSSLELGDSALYFCASSPRQATNYGYTFGSGTRLTVV.

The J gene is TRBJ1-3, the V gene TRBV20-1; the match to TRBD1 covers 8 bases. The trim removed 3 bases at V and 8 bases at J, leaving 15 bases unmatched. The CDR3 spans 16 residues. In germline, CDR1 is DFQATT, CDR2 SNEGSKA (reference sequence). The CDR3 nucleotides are TGCAGTGCTAGTGCCTTAGGCCGGACAGGGATTTACACCATATATTTT. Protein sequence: CSASALGRTGIYTIYF.

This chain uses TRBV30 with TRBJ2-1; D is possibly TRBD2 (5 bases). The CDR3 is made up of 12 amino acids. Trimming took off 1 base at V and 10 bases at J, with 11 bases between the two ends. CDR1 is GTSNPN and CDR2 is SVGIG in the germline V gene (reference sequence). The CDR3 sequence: CAWSDGVYEQFF. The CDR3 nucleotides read TGTGCCTGGAGTGACGGGGTGTACGAGCAGTTCTTC.

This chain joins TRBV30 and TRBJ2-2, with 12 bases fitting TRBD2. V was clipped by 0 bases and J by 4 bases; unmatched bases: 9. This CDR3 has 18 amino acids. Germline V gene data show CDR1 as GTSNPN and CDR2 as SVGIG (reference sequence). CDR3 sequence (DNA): TGTGCCTGGAGTGTACTAGCGGGGGGCGCTCCGGGCACCGGGGAGCTGTTTTTT. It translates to CAWSVLAGGAPGTGELFF.

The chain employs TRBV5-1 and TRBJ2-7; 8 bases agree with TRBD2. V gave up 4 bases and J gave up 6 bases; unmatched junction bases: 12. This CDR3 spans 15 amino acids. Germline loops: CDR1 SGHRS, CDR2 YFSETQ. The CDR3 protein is CASSPNGRGDVEQYF. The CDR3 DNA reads TGCGCCAGCAGCCCCAACGGGCGGGGGGACGTCGAGCAGTACTTC.

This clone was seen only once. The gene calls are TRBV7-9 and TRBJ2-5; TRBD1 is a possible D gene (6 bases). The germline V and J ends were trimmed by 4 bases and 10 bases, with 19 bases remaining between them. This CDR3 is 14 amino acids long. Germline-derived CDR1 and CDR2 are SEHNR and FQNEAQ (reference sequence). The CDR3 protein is CASSSLRGPTGQYF. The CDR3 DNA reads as TGTGCCAGCAGCTCACTCAGGGGTCCCACGGGCCAGTACTTC.

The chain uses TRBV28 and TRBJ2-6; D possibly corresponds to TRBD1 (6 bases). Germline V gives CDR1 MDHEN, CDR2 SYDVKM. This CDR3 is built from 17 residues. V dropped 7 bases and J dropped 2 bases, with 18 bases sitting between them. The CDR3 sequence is CASTPRAAGAGANVLTF. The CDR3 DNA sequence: TGTGCCAGCACCCCAAGGGCGGCAGGGGCTGGGGCCAACGTCCTGACTTTC.

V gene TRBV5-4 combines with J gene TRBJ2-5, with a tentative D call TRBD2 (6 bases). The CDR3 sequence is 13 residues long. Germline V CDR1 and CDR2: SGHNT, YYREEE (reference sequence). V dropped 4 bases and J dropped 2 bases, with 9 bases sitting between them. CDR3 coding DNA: TGTGCCAGCAGCGCCCGGGGGCAAGAGACCCAGTACTTC. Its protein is CASSARGQETQYF.

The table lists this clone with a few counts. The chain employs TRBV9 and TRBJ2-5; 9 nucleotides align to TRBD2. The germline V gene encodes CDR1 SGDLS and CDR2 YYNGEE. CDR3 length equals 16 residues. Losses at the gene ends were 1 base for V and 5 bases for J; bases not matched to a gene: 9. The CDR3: CASSVSRGGDVETQYF. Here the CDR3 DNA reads TGTGCCAGCAGCGTATCCCGCGGGGGGGATGTGGAGACCCAGTACTTC.

The CDR3 protein is CASSLVESRRGSTYEQYF. In DNA, the CDR3 is TGTGCCAGCAGCTTAGTTGAGAGTAGAAGAGGATCTACCTACGAGCAGTACTTC. The V call is TRBV7-6, the J call TRBJ2-7; D gene unclear. Trimming removed 1 base at V and 2 bases at J, with 21 bases between. The CDR3 is 18 residues long. The V gene's germline CDR1 is SGHVS and CDR2 FNYEAQ. The full variable domain, completed using reference TRBV7-6 and TRBJ2-7, is GAGVSQSPRYKVTKRGQDVALRCDPISGHVSLYWYRQALGQGPEFLTYFNYEAQQDKSGLPNDRFSAERPEGSISTLTIQRTEQRDSAMYRCASSLVESRRGSTYEQYFGPGTRLTVT.

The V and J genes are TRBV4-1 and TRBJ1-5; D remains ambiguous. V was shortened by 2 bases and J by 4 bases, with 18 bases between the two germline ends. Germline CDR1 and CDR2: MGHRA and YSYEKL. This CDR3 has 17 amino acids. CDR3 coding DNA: TGCGCCAGCAGCCAAACCCCGAGGGCAGCAGTAAATCAGCCCCAGCATTTT. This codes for CASSQTPRAAVNQPQHF.

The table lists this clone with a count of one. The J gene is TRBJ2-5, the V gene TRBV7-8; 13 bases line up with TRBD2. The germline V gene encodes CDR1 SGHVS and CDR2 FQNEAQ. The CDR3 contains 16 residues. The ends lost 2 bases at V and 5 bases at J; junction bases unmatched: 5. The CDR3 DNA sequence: TGTGCCAGCAGCTTATTAGGGACTAGCGGGGTTGAGACCCAGTACTTC. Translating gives CASSLLGTSGVETQYF. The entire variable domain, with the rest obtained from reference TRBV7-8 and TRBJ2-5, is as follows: GAGVSQSPRYKVAKRGQDVALRCDPISGHVSLFWYQQALGQGPEFLTYFQNEAQLDKSGLPSDRFFAERPEGSVSTLKIQRTQQEDSAVYLCASSLLGTSGVETQYFGPGTRLLVL.

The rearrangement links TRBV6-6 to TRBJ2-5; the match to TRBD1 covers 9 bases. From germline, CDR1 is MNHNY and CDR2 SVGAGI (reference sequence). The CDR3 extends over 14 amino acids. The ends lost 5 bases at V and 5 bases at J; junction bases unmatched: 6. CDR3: CASSEGQGMETQYF. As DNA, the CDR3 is TGTGCCAGCAGTGAGGGACAGGGTATGGAGACCCAGTACTTC.

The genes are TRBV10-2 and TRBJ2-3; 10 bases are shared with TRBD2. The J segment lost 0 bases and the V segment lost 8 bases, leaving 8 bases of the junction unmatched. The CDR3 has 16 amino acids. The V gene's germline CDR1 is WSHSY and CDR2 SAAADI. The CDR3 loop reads CASGGGLASSTDTQYF. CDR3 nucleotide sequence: TGCGCCAGCGGGGGGGGACTAGCGTCTAGCACAGATACGCAGTATTTT.

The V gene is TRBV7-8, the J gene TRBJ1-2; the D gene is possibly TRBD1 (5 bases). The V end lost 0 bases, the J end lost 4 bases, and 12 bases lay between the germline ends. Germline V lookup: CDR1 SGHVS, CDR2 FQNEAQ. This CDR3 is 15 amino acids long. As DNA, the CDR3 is TGTGCCAGCAGCTTAGCGCCGGGGGTGGTCTATGGCTACACCTTC. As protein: CASSLAPGVVYGYTF. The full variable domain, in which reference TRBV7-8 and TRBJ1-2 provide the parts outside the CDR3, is GAGVSQSPRYKVAKRGQDVALRCDPISGHVSLFWYQQALGQGPEFLTYFQNEAQLDKSGLPSDRFFAERPEGSVSTLKIQRTQQEDSAVYLCASSLAPGVVYGYTFGSGTRLTVV.

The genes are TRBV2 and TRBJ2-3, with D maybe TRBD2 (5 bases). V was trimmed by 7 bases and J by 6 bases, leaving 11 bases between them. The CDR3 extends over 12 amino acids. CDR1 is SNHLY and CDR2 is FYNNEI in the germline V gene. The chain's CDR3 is CASTIGEDTQYF. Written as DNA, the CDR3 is TGTGCCAGCACGATCGGGGAGGATACGCAGTATTTT.

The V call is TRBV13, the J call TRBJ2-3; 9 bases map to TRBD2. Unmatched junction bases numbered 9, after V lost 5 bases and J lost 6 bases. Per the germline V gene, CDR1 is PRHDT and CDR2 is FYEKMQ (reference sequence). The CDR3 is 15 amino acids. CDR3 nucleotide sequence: TGTGCCAGCAGCGGTCACAGCGGGGGGCAGGATACGCAGTATTTT. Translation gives CASSGHSGGQDTQYF.

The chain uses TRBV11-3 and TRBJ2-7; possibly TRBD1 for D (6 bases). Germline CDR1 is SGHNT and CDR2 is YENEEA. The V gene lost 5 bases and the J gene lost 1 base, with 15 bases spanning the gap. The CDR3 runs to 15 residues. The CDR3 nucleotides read TGTGCCAGCAGCGCCCGAACAGGGCCTTCCTACGAGCAGTACTTC. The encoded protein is CASSARTGPSYEQYF.

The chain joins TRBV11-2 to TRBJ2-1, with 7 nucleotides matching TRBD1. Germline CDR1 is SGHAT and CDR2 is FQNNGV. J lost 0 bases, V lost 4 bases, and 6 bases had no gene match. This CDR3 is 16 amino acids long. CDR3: CASSSLQGSSYNEQFF. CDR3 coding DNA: TGTGCCAGCAGCTCCTTACAGGGGAGCTCCTACAATGAGCAGTTCTTC.

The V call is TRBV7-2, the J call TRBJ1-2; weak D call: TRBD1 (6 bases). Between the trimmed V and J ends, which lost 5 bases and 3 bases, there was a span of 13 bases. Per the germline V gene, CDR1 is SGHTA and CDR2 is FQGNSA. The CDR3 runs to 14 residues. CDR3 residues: CASSRGTPYYGYTF. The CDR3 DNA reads TGTGCCAGCAGCCGTGGGACACCGTACTATGGCTACACCTTC.

CDR3 DNA: TGTGCCAGCAGCGATCCGGGACTAGGGATTCCTGAGCAGTTCTTC. This sequence encodes CASSDPGLGIPEQFF. This rearrangement joins TRBV14 to TRBJ2-1; TRBD2 aligns across 8 bases. The CDR3 totals 15 residues. Germline CDR1 is SGHDN and CDR2 is FVKESK. Unmatched junction bases numbered 12, after V lost 5 bases and J lost 9 bases.

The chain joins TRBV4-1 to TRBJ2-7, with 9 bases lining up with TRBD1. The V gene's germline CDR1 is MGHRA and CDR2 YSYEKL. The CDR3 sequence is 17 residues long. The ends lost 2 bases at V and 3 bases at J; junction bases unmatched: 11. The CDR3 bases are TGCGCCAGCAGCCAATACACCGGGACAGGGTTTTACTACGAGCAGTACTTC. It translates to CASSQYTGTGFYYEQYF.

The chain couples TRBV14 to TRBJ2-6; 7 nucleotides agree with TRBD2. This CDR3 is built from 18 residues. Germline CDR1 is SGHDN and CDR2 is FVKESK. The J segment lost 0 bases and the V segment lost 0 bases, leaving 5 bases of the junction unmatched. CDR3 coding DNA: TGTGCCAGCAGCCAAGATATCGGGGGGTTCTCTGGGGCCAACGTCCTGACTTTC. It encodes CASSQDIGGFSGANVLTF.

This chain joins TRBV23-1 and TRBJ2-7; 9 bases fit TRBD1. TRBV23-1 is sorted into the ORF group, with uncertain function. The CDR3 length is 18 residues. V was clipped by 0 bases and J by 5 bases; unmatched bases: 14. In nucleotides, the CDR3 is TGCGCCAGCAGTCAATCTTGGGTCGCGGACAGGGGAATCCACGAGCAGTACTTC. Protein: CASSQSWVADRGIHEQYF.

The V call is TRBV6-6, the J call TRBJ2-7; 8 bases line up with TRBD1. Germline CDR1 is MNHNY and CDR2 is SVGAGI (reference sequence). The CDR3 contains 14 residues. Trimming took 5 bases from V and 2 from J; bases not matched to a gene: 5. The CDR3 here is CASSPRDRTYEQYF. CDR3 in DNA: TGTGCCAGCAGTCCAAGGGACAGGACCTACGAGCAGTACTTC.

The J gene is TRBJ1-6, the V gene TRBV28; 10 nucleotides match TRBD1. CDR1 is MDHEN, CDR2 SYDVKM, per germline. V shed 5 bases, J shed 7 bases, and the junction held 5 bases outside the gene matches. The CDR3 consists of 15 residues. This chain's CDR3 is CASSDRGLWNSPLHF. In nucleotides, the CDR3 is TGTGCCAGCAGTGACAGGGGGCTGTGGAATTCACCCCTCCACTTT.

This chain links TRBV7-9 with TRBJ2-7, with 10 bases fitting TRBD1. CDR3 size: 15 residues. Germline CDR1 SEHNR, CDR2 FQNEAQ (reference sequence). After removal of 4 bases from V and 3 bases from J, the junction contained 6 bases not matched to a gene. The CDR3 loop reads CASSSQRDRGYEQYF. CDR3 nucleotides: TGTGCCAGCAGCTCACAAAGGGACAGGGGCTACGAGCAGTACTTC.

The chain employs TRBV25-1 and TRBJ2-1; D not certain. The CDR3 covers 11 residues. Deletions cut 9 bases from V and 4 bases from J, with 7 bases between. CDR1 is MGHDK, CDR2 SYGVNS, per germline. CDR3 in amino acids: CASLSYNEQFF. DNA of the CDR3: TGTGCCAGTCTGAGTTACAATGAGCAGTTCTTC.